This entry concerns a single TCR beta chain. J lost 4 bases, V lost 6 bases, and 4 bases had no gene match. CDR1 is SEHNR and CDR2 is FQNEAQ in the germline V gene (reference sequence). The length of the CDR3 is 13 residues. This entry is derived from a study of blood T cell repertoires in COVID-19. Study summary: Researchers got acute and convalescent COVID-19 samples from the United States, Italy and Spain.

Per the original data handling: Cell counts per sample came from amplifying reference gene primers. The table came from immunoSEQ multiplex PCR; TCRdb's copy has only in-frame clones and leaves some out. Clonal size and the V and J genes are those of that table, whereas D and trimming came from the DNA. The data hold about 170,000 clones, with roughly 86% observed a single time. Source material: peripheral blood. The sequence derives from a woman older than 75 in a cohort sampled during active or convalescent COVID-19. The chain links TRBV7-9 to TRBJ1-1; 8 bases fit TRBD1. CDR3 amino acids: CASRNRGATEAFF. CDR3 coding DNA: TGTGCCAGCAGGAACAGGGGGGCCACTGAAGCTTTCTTT. Variable domain in full (rest from reference TRBV7-9 and TRBJ1-1): DTGVSQNPRHKITKRGQNVTFRCDPISEHNRLYWYRQTLGQGPEFLTYFQNEAQLEKSRLLSDRFSAERPKGSFSTLEIQRTEQGDSAMYLCASRNRGATEAFFGQGTRLTVV.